These 31 T cell receptor beta chains originate from one sample sequenced in a study of blood T cell repertoires in COVID-19. The protocol was immunoSEQ multiplex PCR, while the TCRdb copy is restricted to in-frame clones and leaves out a portion. The sample consists of roughly 350,000 clones, about 90% of them appearing once. The sequenced sample was peripheral blood. These receptors were taken from a woman between 65 and 79 years old with COVID-19, enrolled during active disease.

The J gene is TRBJ1-1, the V gene TRBV28; 10 nucleotides align to TRBD1. Germline CDR1 and CDR2: MDHEN and SYDVKM. CDR3 size: 15 residues. Germline trimming cut 5 bases from V and 5 bases from J; bases unmatched to any gene: 8. Here the CDR3 DNA reads TGTGCCAGCAGTCCCCCGGACAGGGGGTCAACTGAAGCTTTCTTT. It encodes CASSPPDRGSTEAFF. Based on the CDR3 plus reference TRBV28 and TRBJ1-1, the full variable domain is DVKVTQSSRYLVKRTGEKVFLECVQDMDHENMFWYRQDPGLGLRLIYFSYDVKMKEKGDIPEGYSVSREKKERFSLILESASTNQTSMYLCASSPPDRGSTEAFFGQGTRLTVV.

V usage is TRBV5-1 and J usage is TRBJ2-1, with TRBD1 matching 8 bases. V was clipped by 4 bases and J by 6 bases; unmatched bases: 9. Germline V gene sequence: CDR1 SGHRS, CDR2 YFSETQ. This CDR3 has 15 amino acids. CDR3 protein: CASSPAGQGVNEQFF. The CDR3 region has the DNA TGCGCCAGCAGCCCCGCCGGACAGGGTGTCAATGAGCAGTTCTTC. The variable domain in full, with the rest retrieved from reference TRBV5-1 and TRBJ2-1, is KAGVTQTPRYLIKTRGQQVTLSCSPISGHRSVSWYQQTPGQGLQFLFEYFSETQRNKGNFPGRFSGRQFSNSRSEMNVSTLELGDSALYLCASSPAGQGVNEQFFGPGTRLTVL.

Here the CDR3 DNA reads TGTGCCAGCAGCGCCGGGACTAGCGGGGAGTTCTACAATGAGCAGTTCTTC. It encodes CASSAGTSGEFYNEQFF. The chain carries TRBV9 and TRBJ2-1; 13 bases are a match to TRBD2. Germline loops: CDR1 SGDLS, CDR2 YYNGEE. The CDR3 has 17 residues. Unmatched junction bases numbered 6, after V lost 3 bases and J lost 3 bases.

The CDR3 protein is CASRGLAGGSRTGELFF. The CDR3 DNA follows: TGTGCCAGCAGGGGACTAGCGGGGGGGTCTCGCACCGGGGAGCTGTTTTTT. The chain joins TRBV2 to TRBJ2-2; 16 bases agree with TRBD2. Germline lookup yields CDR1 SNHLY and CDR2 FYNNEI. This CDR3 contains 17 residues. The V gene end was trimmed by 6 bases and the J gene end by 4 bases; junction bases not matched to a gene: 5.

The genes are TRBV5-5 and TRBJ1-5; D is unclear. Germline CDR1 reads SGHKS; CDR2 reads YYEKEE (reference sequence). Trimming shortened V by 2 bases and J by 9 bases, and 9 bases separated the two germline ends. The CDR3 is 12 amino acids. CDR3 sequence: CASSLLRGPQHF. CDR3 nucleotides: TGTGCCAGCAGCTTACTACGGGGGCCCCAGCATTTT.

The CDR3 region has the DNA TGCGCCAGCAGCATAGACAGCCCCAAAAACATTCAGTACTTC. This translates into CASSIDSPKNIQYF. The J gene is TRBJ2-4, the V gene TRBV5-1; weak D call: TRBD1 (5 bases). The length of the CDR3 is 14 residues. Germline values: CDR1 SGHRS, CDR2 YFSETQ. Trimming removed 4 bases from V and 2 bases from J, with 10 bases in between.

This chain connects TRBV5-6 to TRBJ2-3; 12 bases agree with TRBD1. Germline CDR1 reads SGHDT; CDR2 reads YYEEEE. This CDR3 has 16 amino acids. Trimming took 2 bases from V and 4 from J; bases not matched to a gene: 5. The CDR3 here is CASSLLGQGASDTQYF. As DNA, the CDR3 is TGTGCCAGCAGCTTATTGGGACAGGGGGCTTCAGATACGCAGTATTTT.

As regards this clone: This CDR3 is also generated by other DNA sequences in the sample. V gene TRBV7-9 combines with J gene TRBJ1-5, with D maybe TRBD1 (5 bases). Looked up from germline, CDR1 is SEHNR and CDR2 is FQNEAQ (reference sequence). V lost 1 base and J lost 3, with 10 bases in between. The CDR3 runs to 15 residues. CDR3 protein: CASSLGDSSNQPQHF. The CDR3 nucleotides read TGTGCCAGCAGCTTAGGCGACAGCTCCAATCAGCCCCAGCATTTT.

The genes are TRBV5-1 and TRBJ2-1, with 12 bases identical to TRBD2. Germline assignment: CDR1 SGHRS and CDR2 YFSETQ. V lost 5 bases and J lost 0; bases outside the gene matches: 9. This CDR3 region has 18 residues. For the CDR3, the DNA is TGCGCCAGCAGTCGTGGACTAGCGGGGACAAGCTCCTACAATGAGCAGTTCTTC. Its protein product is CASSRGLAGTSSYNEQFF.

This chain joins TRBV3-1 (or the pseudogene TRBV3-2) and TRBJ1-4; the D gene is possibly TRBD1 (5 bases). Germline V CDR1 and CDR2: LGHDT, YNNKEL (reference sequence). Deletions cut 7 bases from V and 5 bases from J, with 14 bases between. The CDR3 is made up of 14 amino acids. The CDR3 nucleotides are TGTGCCAGCACCCACGGGGGGGGGAATGAAAAACTGTTTTTT. Protein sequence: CASTHGGGNEKLFF.

The gene calls are TRBV28 and TRBJ1-5, with 8 positions matching TRBD1. Trimming removed 10 bases from V and 6 bases from J; junction bases left unmatched: 8. The germline V gene has CDR1 MDHEN and CDR2 SYDVKM. This CDR3 has 13 amino acids. CDR3 residues: CATIGQGIQPQHF. The CDR3 nucleotides are TGTGCCACCATAGGACAGGGCATTCAGCCCCAGCATTTT.

V and J are TRBV7-2 and TRBJ1-1; 9 bases align to TRBD1. The CDR3 contains 13 residues. J gave up 11 bases and V 3 bases, and 7 bases lay outside the gene matches. Germline CDR1 is SGHTA and CDR2 is FQGNSA. In DNA, the CDR3 is TGTGCCAGCAGCTTGGGGACAGGGTCGGCGGCTTTCTTT. Its translation: CASSLGTGSAAFF.

This clone was found a few times. The gene calls are TRBV4-3 and TRBJ1-6; possible D gene TRBD1, 5 bases. The germline V gene encodes CDR1 LGHNA and CDR2 YSLEER. V shed 2 bases and J shed 6 bases, with 14 bases lying between them. The CDR3 totals 16 residues. The CDR3 region has the DNA TGCGCCAGCAGCCAACACCAGGGAGGGGCTAATTCACCCCTCCACTTT. Protein: CASSQHQGGANSPLHF.

V is TRBV9 and J is TRBJ1-2, with 7 nucleotides matching TRBD1. The J segment lost 7 bases and the V segment lost 0 bases, leaving 3 bases of the junction unmatched. The CDR3 extends over 13 amino acids. Germline lookup yields CDR1 SGDLS and CDR2 YYNGEE. As DNA, the CDR3 is TGTGCCAGCAGCGTAGGGCAGGGGGGTGGCTACACCTTC. Protein: CASSVGQGGGYTF.

The chain combines TRBV4-1 with TRBJ2-3, with D maybe TRBD1 (6 bases). V was trimmed by 3 bases and J by 4 bases, leaving 17 bases between them. The CDR3 runs 16 residues. Germline V CDR1 and CDR2: MGHRA, YSYEKL. The CDR3 DNA follows: TGCGCCAGCAGCCACCCCAAAGGAGAGGGGGCAGATACGCAGTATTTT. It encodes CASSHPKGEGADTQYF.

This clone is a singleton in its sample. V is TRBV19 and J is TRBJ1-1, with a possible D match to TRBD1 (5 bases). V lost 5 bases to trimming and J lost 5 bases, with 18 bases between them. This CDR3 contains 15 residues. Germline values: CDR1 LNHDA, CDR2 SQIVND (reference sequence). In DNA, the CDR3 is TGTGCCAGTAGTCCTCGAAACTGGGGCGGAACTGAAGCTTTCTTT. It yields the protein CASSPRNWGGTEAFF.

This clone was seen only a few times. This chain links TRBV5-1 with TRBJ1-4, with TRBD1 as a possible D gene (5 bases). Germline assignment: CDR1 SGHRS and CDR2 YFSETQ. The CDR3 is made up of 15 amino acids. The V gene lost 4 bases and the J gene lost 8 bases, with 18 bases spanning the gap. CDR3 amino acids: CASSPGTTGDEKLFF. The CDR3 nucleotides are TGCGCCAGCAGCCCCGGGACGACGGGAGACGAAAAACTGTTTTTT.

The CDR3 spells CASSVLGTSGGAETQYF. As DNA, the CDR3 is TGTGCCAGCAGCGTACTTGGGACTAGCGGGGGGGCAGAGACCCAGTACTTC. The V gene is TRBV9, the J gene TRBJ2-5; 16 bases line up with TRBD2. Germline CDR1 reads SGDLS; CDR2 reads YYNGEE. The CDR3 runs to 17 residues. Trimming took 1 base from V and 4 from J; bases not matched to a gene: 4.

V gene TRBV6-5 combines with J gene TRBJ1-3; TRBD1 might be the D (5 bases). Trimming took 0 bases from V and 4 from J, leaving 10 bases between them. Germline V lookup: CDR1 MNHEY, CDR2 SVGAGI. The CDR3 is 15 residues long. CDR3 residues: CASSYSGGVGNTIYF. The CDR3, as DNA: TGTGCCAGCAGTTACTCGGGAGGGGTCGGAAACACCATATATTTT.

The chain recombines TRBV20-1 with TRBJ1-1, with D perhaps TRBD1 (5 bases). The CDR3 is 11 amino acids. Trimming stripped 6 bases from V and 5 bases from J, with 10 bases between. From germline, CDR1 is DFQATT and CDR2 SNEGSKA (reference sequence). The CDR3 DNA reads as TGCAGTGCGGGGGGACGGACTGAAGCTTTCTTT. This sequence encodes CSAGGRTEAFF.

This clone was seen just once. The sample carries other DNA sequences with the same CDR3. V usage is TRBV2 and J usage is TRBJ1-2; 11 nucleotides agree with TRBD1. The trim removed 6 bases at V and 6 bases at J, leaving 3 bases unmatched. There are 13 residues in the CDR3. Looked up from germline, CDR1 is SNHLY and CDR2 is FYNNEI. CDR3 sequence reads: CASSRTGGDGYTF. CDR3 nucleotides: TGTGCCAGCAGCAGGACAGGGGGCGATGGCTACACCTTC.

This clone was counted between two and nine times. The V call is TRBV5-4, the J call TRBJ2-7; 7 bases map to TRBD1. Unmatched junction bases numbered 8, after V lost 5 bases and J lost 6 bases. Germline V gives CDR1 SGHNT, CDR2 YYREEE (reference sequence). There are 13 residues in the CDR3. CDR3 amino acids: CASSTDRASEQYF. The CDR3 bases are TGTGCCAGCAGTACTGACAGGGCGTCCGAGCAGTACTTC.

The chain recombines TRBV5-1 with TRBJ1-2, with TRBD1 matching over 8 bases. This CDR3 is 15 amino acids long. The germline CDR1 and CDR2 sequences are SGHRS and YFSETQ. Unmatched junction bases numbered 8, after V lost 2 bases and J lost 5 bases. The CDR3 coding sequence is TGCGCCAGCAGCTTCTCCGGACAGGGTAGTTATGGCTACACCTTC. As protein: CASSFSGQGSYGYTF. Drawing the rest from reference TRBV5-1 and TRBJ1-2, the complete variable domain is KAGVTQTPRYLIKTRGQQVTLSCSPISGHRSVSWYQQTPGQGLQFLFEYFSETQRNKGNFPGRFSGRQFSNSRSEMNVSTLELGDSALYLCASSFSGQGSYGYTFGSGTRLTVV.

A few counts support this clone. The chain recombines TRBV12-5 with TRBJ1-3, with D possibly TRBD1 on 5 matching bases. V lost 6 bases and J lost 2, with 14 bases in between. Looked up from germline, CDR1 is LGHNT and CDR2 is FRNRAP. The CDR3 extends over 15 amino acids. The CDR3 bases are TGTGCTAGTGGCGAAGGACAAGCTACTGGAAACACCATATATTTT. Translated: CASGEGQATGNTIYF.

This clone appeared once. The chain's CDR3 is CASSQNPGVWNTIYF. The CDR3 bases are TGCGCCAGCAGCCAAAACCCGGGAGTCTGGAACACCATATATTTT. V is TRBV4-3 and J is TRBJ1-3; D gene unclear. CDR1 and CDR2 (germline): LGHNA, YSLEER. The CDR3 totals 15 residues. V gave up 2 bases and J gave up 7 bases, with 15 bases separating them.

J is TRBJ2-2 and V is TRBV5-1; 7 bases are shared with TRBD1. From germline, CDR1 is SGHRS and CDR2 YFSETQ. This CDR3 region has 14 residues. J gave up 3 bases and V 4 bases, and 3 bases lay outside the gene matches. CDR3 nucleotides: TGCGCCAGCAGCCAGGGGACAGACACCGGGGAGCTGTTTTTT. Encoded protein: CASSQGTDTGELFF.

The count of this clone is one. V is TRBV10-2 and J is TRBJ1-2, with a weak D call TRBD1 (6 bases). CDR1 is WSHSY and CDR2 is SAAADI in the germline V gene. This CDR3 is 13 amino acids long. Trimming cost V 2 bases and J 2 bases, with 6 bases left between them. CDR3 residues: CASSETGNYGYTF. CDR3 DNA: TGCGCCAGCAGTGAGACAGGGAACTATGGCTACACCTTC.

CDR3 in amino acids: CASSYQGQSGSPLHF. For the CDR3, the DNA is TGTGCCAGCAGTTACCAGGGACAGTCCGGTTCACCCCTCCACTTT. This chain uses TRBV6-5 with TRBJ1-6, with 7 nucleotides matching TRBD1. There are 15 residues in the CDR3. V dropped 2 bases and J dropped 9; count of bases not matched to a gene: 7. Germline-derived CDR1 and CDR2 are MNHEY and SVGAGI.

This clone came up once. The J gene is TRBJ2-1, the V gene TRBV7-9; D possibly corresponds to TRBD1 (5 bases). Germline lookup yields CDR1 SEHNR and CDR2 FQNEAQ (reference sequence). V gave up 0 bases and J gave up 10 bases, with 7 bases separating them. CDR3 length: 12 residues. The CDR3 region has the DNA TGTGCCAGCAGCTTAGCGACAGAAGAGCAGTTCTTC. Translating it yields CASSLATEEQFF.

The J gene is TRBJ1-5, the V gene TRBV30; TRBD1 might be the D (5 bases). Germline V CDR1 and CDR2: GTSNPN, SVGIG (reference sequence). The CDR3 contains 13 residues. Between the trimmed V and J ends, which lost 0 bases and 3 bases, there was a span of 6 bases. CDR3: CAWSVQANQPQHF. The CDR3 DNA is TGTGCCTGGAGTGTACAGGCCAATCAGCCCCAGCATTTT.

The chain employs TRBV30 and TRBJ1-5, with D possibly matching TRBD1 (5 bases). The CDR3 has 13 residues. The V and J ends lost 5 bases and 3 bases respectively, with 11 bases between them. The germline gives CDR1 GTSNPN, CDR2 SVGIG (reference sequence). CDR3 in amino acids: CAWSRGDNQPQHF. CDR3 in DNA: TGTGCCTGGTCCCGGGGGGACAATCAGCCCCAGCATTTT.